This TCR beta chain was documented in a study of early T cells in non-severe SARS-CoV-2 infection. This clonotype appeared many times. In TCRdb, the 5' RACE reads were re-called with MiXCR into one record per CDR3 protein. The table has 85,000 to 100,000 distinct CDR3 sequences, around 10% seen once. This CDR3 is built from 16 residues. V lost 5 bases, J lost 0 bases, and 14 bases lay in between. Germline values: CDR1 KGHSH, CDR2 LQKENI. This TCR derives from an adult who was a healthcare worker with PCR-confirmed SARS-CoV-2 infection or an uninfected control (not recorded which). The sample taken for sequencing was whole blood. The J gene is TRBJ1-5, the V gene TRBV18; D gene unclear. CDR3 sequence reads: CASSGPITYSNQPQHF. CDR3 in DNA: TGTGCCAGCTCAGGACCGATCACCTATAGCAATCAGCCCCAGCATTTT.